This is a list of T cell receptor beta chains from one sample in a study of CD8 T cells in Susac syndrome. TCRdb processed the immunoSEQ multiplex PCR reads anew with MiXCR; each CDR3 protein has one entry. This table holds a few hundred thousand distinct CDR3 sequences, 90% to 95% found once. The material sequenced was CD8+ T cells from PBMCs. The receptors were sampled from a human donor with multiple sclerosis. CDR3s include the opening cysteine and the closing phenylalanine or tryptophan. D genes are given only for firm matches. A row's size may be missing; if present it is once, few, many or a size class.

NA	NA	TRBV7-9	TRBJ2-5	CASSSTRWELKETQYF	TGTGCCAGCAGCTCTACCAGGTGGGAGTTAAAAGAGACCCAGTACTTC
once	NA	TRBV12-3/TRBV12-4	TRBJ2-3	CASSLAESGDTQYF	TGTGCCAGCAGTTTAGCAGAGTCAGGAGATACGCAGTATTTT
NA	NA	TRBV20-1	TRBJ2-1	CSAIAQAPAGNEQFF	TGCAGTGCTATAGCTCAGGCCCCCGCGGGTAATGAGCAGTTCTTC
NA	TRBD1	TRBV10-2	TRBJ2-7	CASSETGTGLYEQYF	TGCGCCAGCAGTGAAACCGGGACAGGACTCTACGAGCAGTACTTC
NA	NA	TRBV12-3/TRBV12-4	TRBJ1-1	CASSLGSHTEAFF	TGTGCCAGCAGTTTAGGCAGCCACACTGAAGCTTTCTTT
NA	TRBD2	TRBV5-1	TRBJ2-5	CASRGLAGAQETQYF	TGCGCCAGCAGAGGACTAGCGGGAGCCCAAGAGACCCAGTACTTC
NA	NA	TRBV5-6	TRBJ2-4	CASTPSNGKNIQYF	TGTGCCAGCACCCCATCTAACGGCAAAAACATTCAGTACTTC
NA	NA	TRBV6-2/TRBV6-3	TRBJ1-5	CASSYSGGGGQPQHF	TGTGCCAGCAGTTACTCGGGCGGGGGCGGTCAGCCCCAGCATTTT
NA	NA	TRBV12-3/TRBV12-4	TRBJ2-2	CASTPHLPLAGELFF	TGTGCCAGCACTCCTCATTTACCACTAGCCGGGGAGCTGTTTTTT
NA	NA	TRBV6-1	TRBJ1-1	CASSEEIGGRSEAFF	TGTGCCAGCAGTGAAGAGATAGGGGGGAGATCTGAAGCTTTCTTT
NA	TRBD1	TRBV18	TRBJ1-1	CASSPRDRGKANTEAFF	TGTGCCAGCTCACCCCGGGACAGGGGAAAGGCAAACACTGAAGCTTTCTTT
NA	NA	TRBV4-1	TRBJ1-5	CASSQSEGASNQPQHF	TGCGCCAGCAGCCAGTCAGAAGGGGCGAGCAATCAGCCCCAGCATTTT
NA	TRBD1	TRBV11-2	TRBJ2-1	CASSLEPSDSGQGGEGTYNEQFF	TGTGCCAGCAGCTTAGAGCCCTCCGACTCGGGACAGGGGGGAGAAGGGACCTACAATGAGCAGTTCTTC
NA	NA	TRBV3-1	TRBJ2-1	CASSQDMNNEQFF	TGTGCCAGCAGCCAAGACATGAACAATGAGCAGTTCTTC
NA	NA	TRBV13	TRBJ2-6	CASSRSRDWSLGANVLTF	TGTGCCAGCAGCAGAAGCAGGGACTGGTCTCTGGGGGCCAACGTCCTGACTTTC
NA	TRBD1	TRBV29-1	TRBJ1-1	CSAEGARAEAFF	TGCAGCGCCGAGGGGGCTAGGGCTGAAGCTTTCTTT
NA	NA	TRBV19	TRBJ2-2	CASSIIGTTNTGELFF	TGTGCCAGTAGTATTATAGGGACGACGAACACCGGGGAGCTGTTTTTT
once	TRBD1	TRBV23-1	TRBJ2-2	CASSQSLLWTGGTGELFF	TGCGCCAGCAGTCAATCGCTTCTCTGGACAGGGGGCACCGGGGAGCTGTTTTTT
NA	NA	TRBV2	TRBJ2-2	CASTLWTAGTGELFF	TGTGCCAGCACCCTTTGGACGGCGGGGACCGGGGAGCTGTTTTTT